This T cell receptor beta chain was identified during a study of blood T cell repertoires in COVID-19. Generated by immunoSEQ multiplex PCR, the TCRdb table keeps only in-frame clones and is missing some. The table lists a few hundred thousand clones, roughly 86% of them singletons, with roughly 9.8% in the top ten. This CDR3 has 17 residues. V lost 2 bases to trimming and J lost 0 bases, with 14 bases between them. Germline CDR1 and CDR2: SGHAT and FQNNGV. This clonotype originated in a man aged 40-49 years who had recovered from COVID-19. The chain links TRBV11-2 to TRBJ1-3; D ambiguous. The source material was peripheral blood. CDR3 coding DNA: TGTGCCAGCAGCTTACTCGCGGGGTTGGTCTCTGGAAACACCATATATTTT. It codes for CASSLLAGLVSGNTIYF.